These 28 T cell receptor beta chains were all obtained from the same sample, sequenced in a study of blood T cells in healthy people across ages. A sample-barcoded 5' primer and a J-beta primer mix were used in a second PCR of roughly 7 to 12 cycles. TCRdb passed the 5' RACE reads through MiXCR, listing each CDR3 protein once. The table lists about 640,000 distinct CDR3 sequences, approximately 59% of them singletons. The material sequenced was blood. The source of these receptors is a man in his 60s in good health.

The CDR3 region has the DNA TGTGCCAGCAGTTTAGGGGCACACTGGCGGGAGCAGTACTTC. It yields the protein CASSLGAHWREQYF. This chain links TRBV12-3 or TRBV12-4 with TRBJ2-5, with 7 bases identical to TRBD2. V was clipped by 1 base and J by 11 bases; unmatched bases: 10. There are 14 residues in the CDR3.

CDR3 in DNA: TGCGCCAGCAGCGTAGCGGGGGGAGGGGTCTACAATGAGCAGTTCTTC. Its translation: CASSVAGGGVYNEQFF. The rearrangement uses TRBV5-1 and TRBJ2-1; TRBD2 matches at 10 bases. CDR1 and CDR2 from the germline V gene are SGHRS and YFSETQ. The V gene end was trimmed by 4 bases and the J gene end by 3 bases; junction bases not matched to a gene: 7. The CDR3 length is 16 residues.

This chain uses TRBV2 with TRBJ2-7; D may be TRBD2 (5 bases). The end of the DNA fits TRBJ2-5 better, so the J call may be wrong. The CDR3 covers 14 residues. The germline gives CDR1 SNHLY, CDR2 FYNNEI. The DNA of the CDR3 is TGTGCCAGCAGTGAACGAGGTAGCGTGAAGACCCAGTACTTC. Protein product: CASSERGSVKTQYF.

Only one count was recorded for this clonotype. The chain employs TRBV27 and TRBJ2-3; 8 bases are shared with TRBD2. Trimming at V came to 7 bases and at J to 7 bases, leaving 16 bases not matched to a gene. From germline, CDR1 is MNHEY and CDR2 SMNVEV (reference sequence). This CDR3 spans 16 amino acids. The CDR3 region is CASTLDGSGGGNTQYF. The CDR3 DNA is TGTGCCAGCACCTTAGATGGTTCGGGGGGGGGAAATACGCAGTATTTT.

CDR3 bases: TGTGCCAGCAGTTACTGGGAGAGAGCCGAAGCTTTCTTT. Residues: CASSYWERAEAFF. V gene TRBV6-5 combines with J gene TRBJ1-1; the D is unclear. This CDR3 is built from 13 residues. Germline lookup yields CDR1 MNHEY and CDR2 SVGAGI. V was shortened by 1 base and J by 8 bases, with 11 bases between the two germline ends.

The V and J genes are TRBV5-1 and TRBJ2-5; D remains ambiguous. The end of the DNA fits TRBJ2-7 better, so the J call may be wrong. In germline, CDR1 is SGHRS, CDR2 YFSETQ. The CDR3 runs 15 residues. Written as DNA, the CDR3 is TGCGCCAGCAGCTTGGGTCCAGTACTCGCCTACGAGCAGTACTTC. Protein sequence: CASSLGPVLAYEQYF.

The genes are TRBV4-1 and TRBJ2-5, with D unclear. Trimming took off 0 bases at V and 5 bases at J, with 13 bases between the two ends. The length of the CDR3 is 15 residues. In germline, CDR1 is MGHRA, CDR2 YSYEKL. In nucleotides, the CDR3 is TGCGCCAGCAGCCAAGATAGCCCCGCTCGGGAGACCCAGTACTTC. Protein product: CASSQDSPARETQYF.

The V and J genes are TRBV5-6 and TRBJ1-1; D ambiguous. V lost 0 bases and J 9 bases, leaving 9 bases between the germline ends. The CDR3 runs 12 residues. CDR1 and CDR2 from the germline V gene are SGHDT and YYEEEE. The CDR3 region has the DNA TGTGCCAGCAGCTTGGTCGAGGTTAAAGCTTTCTTT. It yields the protein CASSLVEVKAFF.

This chain joins TRBV11-2 and TRBJ1-6; D unresolved. The CDR3 totals 13 residues. V lost 1 base, J lost 7 bases, and 5 bases lay in between. Germline V lookup: CDR1 SGHAT, CDR2 FQNNGV. The CDR3 loop reads CASSLVENSPLHF. In nucleotides, the CDR3 is TGTGCCAGCAGCTTAGTTGAGAATTCACCCCTCCACTTT.

Of note for this clonotype: Given a much more abundant clone one base away, this may be a read error. The gene calls are TRBV29-1 and TRBJ2-4; 7 nucleotides align to TRBD1. Near its end, the DNA agrees better with TRBJ2-7, so the J call may be wrong. Germline V gene sequence: CDR1 SQVTM, CDR2 ANQGSEA. The CDR3 has 12 residues. In nucleotides, the CDR3 is TGCAGCGTTGTCGGGACAGCCGACGAGCAGTACTTC. This encodes CSVVGTADEQYF.

This clonotype was seen a few times. The J gene is TRBJ2-7, the V gene TRBV7-2; TRBD2 agrees at 7 bases. This CDR3 region has 15 residues. Unmatched junction bases numbered 10, after V lost 5 bases and J lost 3 bases. Germline V lookup: CDR1 SGHTA, CDR2 FQGNSA. The CDR3 nucleotides read TGTGCCAGCAGCATATCGGGGACGGGGGGCTACGAGCAGTACTTC. Protein: CASSISGTGGYEQYF.

V is TRBV5-6 and J is TRBJ2-3, with 7 bases matching TRBD1. The germline V gene encodes CDR1 SGHDT and CDR2 YYEEEE. This CDR3 has 11 amino acids. The trim removed 5 bases at V and 11 bases at J, leaving 5 bases unmatched. The DNA of the CDR3 is TGTGCCAGCAGTAGACAGGGTGGGCAGTATTTT. This gives the protein CASSRQGGQYF.

This clonotype was observed a single time. This chain links TRBV27 with TRBJ2-1; D not certain. V was clipped by 1 base and J by 9 bases, with 10 bases between them. The CDR3 is 13 residues long. Germline V CDR1 and CDR2: MNHEY, SMNVEV (reference sequence). The CDR3 here is CASSLWPISEQFF. The DNA for the CDR3 is TGTGCCAGCAGTTTATGGCCTATAAGTGAGCAGTTCTTC.

This chain uses TRBV11-2 with TRBJ2-1; 7 nucleotides agree with TRBD2. Germline V lookup: CDR1 SGHAT, CDR2 FQNNGV. V lost 5 bases and J lost 0; bases outside the gene matches: 10. The CDR3 sequence is 17 residues long. The CDR3 here is CASSPRWGGISYNEQFF. The CDR3 bases are TGTGCCAGCAGCCCGCGCTGGGGGGGTATCTCCTACAATGAGCAGTTCTTC.

This clonotype was seen ten or more times. The chain uses TRBV29-1 and TRBJ2-1; 11 bases fit TRBD2. This CDR3 region has 15 residues. Germline-derived CDR1 and CDR2 are SQVTM and ANQGSEA. V was pared by 2 bases and J by 5 bases, with 5 bases of the junction left unmatched. The CDR3 DNA reads as TGCAGCGTTGAAAGACTAGCGGGGAGAGACAATGAGCAGTTCTTC. This encodes CSVERLAGRDNEQFF.

The chain combines TRBV10-3 with TRBJ1-2; 8 bases agree with TRBD1. With V trimmed by 6 bases and J by 2 bases, 2 bases remained unmatched. This CDR3 has 13 residues. The germline CDR1 and CDR2 sequences are ENHRY and SYGVKD. The CDR3 nucleotides read TGTGCCATCAGCTCAGGGGGCAACTATGGCTACACCTTC. Protein product: CAISSGGNYGYTF.

The gene calls are TRBV3-1 and TRBJ2-5, with unresolved D. The J call may be wrong; the DNA end is better matched by TRBJ2-1. Germline V CDR1 and CDR2: LGHDT, YNNKEL (reference sequence). The CDR3 covers 14 residues. The CDR3 loop reads CASSQDFARETQFF. The CDR3 coding sequence is TGTGCCAGCAGCCAAGATTTTGCGAGAGAGACCCAGTTCTTC.

The chain has TRBV7-2 and TRBJ1-1; no clear D. Germline V gene data show CDR1 as SGHTA and CDR2 as FQGNSA. V was shortened by 1 base and J by 3 bases, with 6 bases between the two germline ends. The CDR3 consists of 13 residues. The CDR3 region is CASSLEGDTEAFF. CDR3 sequence (DNA): TGTGCCAGCAGCTTAGAGGGTGACACTGAAGCTTTCTTT.

V and J are TRBV6-5 and TRBJ1-2; D unclear. The CDR3 runs to 15 residues. V was shortened by 0 bases and J by 2 bases, with 10 bases between the two germline ends. Germline CDR1 reads MNHEY; CDR2 reads SVGAGI. The CDR3 nucleotides read TGTGCCAGCAGTTACTCAGGCAAGGGCAACTATGGCTACACCTTC. It translates to CASSYSGKGNYGYTF.

This clonotype was observed a handful of times. The J gene is TRBJ1-4, the V gene TRBV29-1; possible D gene TRBD1, 6 bases. CDR1 is SQVTM and CDR2 is ANQGSEA in the germline V gene. CDR3 size: 13 residues. The V end was cut by 3 bases, the J end by 5 bases, with 10 bases between. CDR3 region: CSVETGSNEKLFF. CDR3 bases: TGCAGCGTTGAGACAGGCTCGAATGAAAAACTGTTTTTT.

The V gene is TRBV6-2 or TRBV6-3, the J gene TRBJ2-5, with 8 bases that match TRBD1. Germline V gene lookup returns CDR1 MNHEY and CDR2 SVGEGT. This CDR3 region has 15 residues. The trim removed 6 bases at V and 2 bases at J, leaving 8 bases unmatched. As DNA, the CDR3 is TGTGCCAGCAGAGCAGGGGGCAGGGGGCAAGAGACCCAGTACTTC. Its translation is CASRAGGRGQETQYF.

The genes are TRBV14 and TRBJ2-1; 7 nucleotides align to TRBD2. The V segment lost 4 bases and the J segment 4 bases; nucleotides outside the gene matches: 7. Germline V gene lookup returns CDR1 SGHDN and CDR2 FVKESK. There are 15 residues in the CDR3. Here the CDR3 DNA reads TGTGCCAGCAGCCCAGCGGGGCTTATTTACAATGAGCAGTTCTTC. Translation: CASSPAGLIYNEQFF.

The chain combines TRBV6-5 with TRBJ2-7; 11 bases match TRBD2. With V trimmed by 2 bases and J by 3 bases, 3 bases remained unmatched. The CDR3 runs to 15 residues. CDR1 MNHEY and CDR2 SVGAGI come from the germline V gene. Here the CDR3 DNA reads TGTGCCAGCAGTTACGCTAGCGGGGGGTTCTACGAGCAGTACTTC. Amino acids: CASSYASGGFYEQYF.

This clonotype has just a few counts. The J gene is TRBJ2-5, the V gene TRBV7-2, with a possible D match to TRBD2 (6 bases). The length of the CDR3 is 13 residues. The germline V gene has CDR1 SGHTA and CDR2 FQGNSA. The V end was cut by 3 bases, the J end by 6 bases, with 11 bases between. CDR3 residues: CASSLVGGKTQYF. As DNA, the CDR3 is TGTGCCAGCAGCTTGGTGGGCGGGAAGACCCAGTACTTC.

Only a few counts were recorded for this clonotype. V gene TRBV7-2 combines with J gene TRBJ2-1; 9 bases match TRBD2. The CDR3 has 16 residues. Unmatched junction bases numbered 5, after V lost 4 bases and J lost 1 base. CDR1 and CDR2 (germline): SGHTA, FQGNSA. The CDR3 bases are TGTGCCAGCAGCTATCTAGCGGGGCATTCCTACAATGAGCAGTTCTTC. Its translation: CASSYLAGHSYNEQFF.

The chain couples TRBV2 to TRBJ2-4; unclear D gene. Between the trimmed V and J ends, which lost 10 bases and 0 bases, there was a span of 13 bases. CDR3 length equals 14 residues. CDR1 SNHLY and CDR2 FYNNEI come from the germline V gene. The CDR3 region has the DNA TGTGCCACCACCCGGCGCTTAGCCAAAAACATTCAGTACTTC. Protein sequence: CATTRRLAKNIQYF.

The rearrangement uses TRBV2 and TRBJ1-5; TRBD1 agrees at 8 bases. Trimming cost V 7 bases and J 6 bases; bases outside gene matches: 11. Germline-derived CDR1 and CDR2 are SNHLY and FYNNEI. The CDR3 spans 15 residues. CDR3 nucleotide sequence: TGTGCCAGCACCCAGGACAGGGTCCGGAGTCAGCCCCAGCATTTT. Residues: CASTQDRVRSQPQHF.

The sample holds a few counts of this clonotype. The gene calls are TRBV5-6 and TRBJ2-5; D is possibly TRBD2 (5 bases). Germline CDR1 SGHDT, CDR2 YYEEEE. Trimming removed 0 bases from V and 7 bases from J, with 16 bases in between. The CDR3 loop spans 15 amino acids. In nucleotides, the CDR3 is TGTGCCAGCAGCTTGGTCGCCGGGATGGCTTGGACCCAGTACTTC. Translation gives CASSLVAGMAWTQYF.